This TCR beta chain was profiled in a study of T cell repertoires in cytomegalovirus infection. This clonotype turned up a few times. TCRdb reprocessed the reads with MiXCR, giving one entry per CDR3 protein. The sample holds some 600,000 distinct CDR3 sequences, 20% to 25% seen once. The sample was CD8+ T cells from PBMCs. The TCR originated in a human donor in good health (CMV status not recorded). Some clones in this sample may be carry-over from other donors' samples.

This CDR3 is CASRPRQGDTEAFF. In DNA, the CDR3 is TGTGCCAGTAGACCAAGACAGGGGGACACTGAAGCTTTCTTT. V is TRBV19 and J is TRBJ1-1; TRBD1 aligns across 9 bases. CDR1 and CDR2 (germline): LNHDA, SQIVND (reference sequence). The CDR3 has 14 residues. J was trimmed by 3 bases and V by 6 bases; bases with no gene match: 5.